This is a list of T cell receptor beta chains from one sample in a study of blood T cells in healthy people across ages. TCRdb itself ran the 5' RACE reads through MiXCR, one entry per CDR3 protein. The sample has approximately 1,100,000 distinct CDR3 sequences, 45% seen once; the top ten hold under 20%. Sample: blood. Source of these receptors: a woman aged 60-75 years in good health. CDR3s include the opening cysteine and the closing phenylalanine or tryptophan.

V: TRBV11-3; CDR3: CASSSASAGAGEQYF
V: TRBV7-8; CDR3: CASSPTSGEHNEQFF
V: TRBV10-3; CDR3: CAISAGLAGGFYEQYF
V: TRBV5-1; CDR3: CASSAGDRRAHEQYF
V: TRBV20-1; CDR3: CSARTAISYNSPLHF
V: TRBV12-3/TRBV12-4; CDR3: CASKRGGEWYEQYF
V: TRBV5-1; CDR3: CASSSHRGSYEQYF
V: TRBV6-1; CDR3: CASSNRALYEQYF
V: TRBV6-6; CDR3: CASSYSTGKRSEQYF
V: TRBV6-5; CDR3: CASSYSMASSYGYTF
V: TRBV6-1; CDR3: CASGGTPNEKLFF
V: TRBV2; CDR3: CASSDGGMTDTQYF
V: TRBV18; CDR3: CASSPQSLGGNGYTF
V: TRBV6-5; CDR3: CASRTGSSTEAFF
V: TRBV20-1; CDR3: CSARGVQTPPYEQYF
V: TRBV10-3; CDR3: CAISAGTDSSGEQYF
V: TRBV5-1; CDR3: CASKRPPITEAFF
V: TRBV29-1; CDR3: CGGTEGAKNIQYF